The 3 T cell receptor beta chains below come from one sample, sequenced in a study of response to subunit inactivated influenza vaccine. TCRdb passed the RT-PCR reads through MiXCR, listing each CDR3 protein once. The data show fewer than 750,000 distinct CDR3 sequences, with around 15% seen just once and 11% held by the top ten. The sequences come from PBMCs from blood, collected roughly 12 days after vaccination. The receptors were sampled from a man in his forties or fifties who received an inactivated influenza vaccine.

In its sample, this clonotype was seen many times. The chain recombines TRBV7-2 with TRBJ2-1; tentatively, D is TRBD1 or TRBD2 (5 bases each). In germline, CDR1 is SGHTA, CDR2 FQGNSA. The V end lost 6 bases, the J end lost 5 bases, and 11 bases lay between the germline ends. This CDR3 spans 13 amino acids. The CDR3 spells CASRLGPNNEQFF. DNA of the CDR3: TGTGCCAGCAGATTGGGACCAAACAATGAGCAGTTCTTC.

The rearrangement uses TRBV11-2 and TRBJ2-3; 8 bases fit TRBD1. Germline CDR1 reads SGHAT; CDR2 reads FQNNGV. This CDR3 is built from 16 residues. Unmatched junction bases numbered 9, after V lost 1 base and J lost 6 bases. The CDR3 DNA follows: TGTGCCAGCAGCTTAGTGTCAGGGGGCGCCTCGGATACGCAGTATTTT. Protein product: CASSLVSGGASDTQYF.

This clonotype showed up just a few times. The chain combines TRBV5-1 with TRBJ2-3, with D possibly TRBD2 on 7 matching bases. CDR3 length: 15 amino acids. Trimming took off 3 bases at V and 5 bases at J, with 16 bases between the two ends. The germline V gene encodes CDR1 SGHRS and CDR2 YFSETQ. The CDR3 sequence: CASSSAGAIQDTQYF. In DNA form, the CDR3 reads TGCGCCAGCAGCTCTGCGGGGGCAATACAAGATACGCAGTATTTT.